A selection of T cell receptor beta chains follows, all from one sample in a study of T-cell memory formation after mild COVID-19. TCRdb used MiXCR to reprocess the 5' RACE reads, holding one entry per CDR3 protein. The sample consists of over 300,000 distinct CDR3 sequences, 20% to 25% of them appearing once. Sequenced sample: PBMCs or a T cell subset sorted from them (not recorded which). These receptors all come from a man between 18 and 29 years old who had mild COVID-19 (a few samples of this study predate the infection). Cell type and time point are not known. Both conserved end residues are part of each CDR3. A D gene is named only where the DNA matches it firmly. Size values are once, few and many counts, or a class for expanded clones, and some rows have none.

J | V | D | size | CDR3 | DNA
TRBJ2-3 | TRBV4-3 | TRBD2 | many | CASSQIVAGFTDTQYF | TGCGCCAGCAGCCAAATCGTAGCGGGCTTCACAGATACGCAGTATTTT
TRBJ1-1 | TRBV20-1 | TRBD1 | . | CSAIEGQGRAEAFF | TGCAGTGCTATAGAAGGACAGGGCAGGGCTGAAGCTTTCTTT
TRBJ2-1 | TRBV12-3/TRBV12-4 | . | few | CASSLMTANEQFF | TGTGCCAGCAGTCTCATGACAGCCAATGAGCAGTTCTTC
TRBJ2-3 | TRBV20-1 | . | many | CSARAGSSTDTQYF | TGCAGTGCCAGGGCGGGGTCCTCCACAGATACGCAGTATTTT
TRBJ2-2 | TRBV20-1 | TRBD2 | few | CSARLAGGLNGELFF | TGCAGTGCTCGCCTGGCGGGGGGGCTTAACGGGGAGCTGTTTTTT
TRBJ2-5 | TRBV5-1 | . | . | CASSPRGGGETQYF | TGCGCCAGCAGCCCACGCGGGGGCGGAGAGACCCAGTACTTC
TRBJ1-2 | TRBV2 | . | . | CASRTVPESGYTF | TGTGCCAGCAGGACGGTCCCGGAGTCCGGCTACACCTTC
TRBJ1-1 | TRBV30 | . | . | CAWSRPYTEAFF | TGTGCCTGGAGTAGACCATACACTGAAGCTTTCTTT
TRBJ2-5 | TRBV29-1 | . | few | CSSRGGLVETQYF | TGCAGCTCCCGCGGGGGCTTGGTAGAGACCCAGTACTTC
TRBJ1-1 | TRBV6-5 | . | once | CASSYSRRGGRAFF | TGTGCCAGCAGTTACTCGAGAAGGGGGGGACGAGCTTTCTTT
TRBJ2-3 | TRBV10-3 | . | . | CAIIGRDTDTQYF | TGTGCCATCATAGGACGAGACACAGATACGCAGTATTTT
TRBJ2-2 | TRBV19 | . | . | CASSIQKVTGELFF | TGTGCCAGTAGTATACAGAAAGTCACCGGGGAGCTGTTTTTT
TRBJ2-3 | TRBV6-5 | TRBD2 | . | CASSLAGTSGETSTDTQYF | TGTGCCAGCAGTCTCGCCGGGACTAGCGGGGAAACCAGCACAGATACGCAGTATTTT